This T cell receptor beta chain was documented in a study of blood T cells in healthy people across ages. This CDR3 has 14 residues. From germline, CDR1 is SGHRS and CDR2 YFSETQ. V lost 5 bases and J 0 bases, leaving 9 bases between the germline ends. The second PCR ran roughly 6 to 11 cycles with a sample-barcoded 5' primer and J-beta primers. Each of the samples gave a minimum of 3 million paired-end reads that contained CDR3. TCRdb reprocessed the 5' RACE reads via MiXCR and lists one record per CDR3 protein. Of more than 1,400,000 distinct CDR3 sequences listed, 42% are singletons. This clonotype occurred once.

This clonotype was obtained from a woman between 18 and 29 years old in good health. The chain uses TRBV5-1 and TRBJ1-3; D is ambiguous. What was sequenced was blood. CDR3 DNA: TGCGCCAGCAGGGACGGAAGCTCTGGAAACACCATATATTTT. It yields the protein CASRDGSSGNTIYF.